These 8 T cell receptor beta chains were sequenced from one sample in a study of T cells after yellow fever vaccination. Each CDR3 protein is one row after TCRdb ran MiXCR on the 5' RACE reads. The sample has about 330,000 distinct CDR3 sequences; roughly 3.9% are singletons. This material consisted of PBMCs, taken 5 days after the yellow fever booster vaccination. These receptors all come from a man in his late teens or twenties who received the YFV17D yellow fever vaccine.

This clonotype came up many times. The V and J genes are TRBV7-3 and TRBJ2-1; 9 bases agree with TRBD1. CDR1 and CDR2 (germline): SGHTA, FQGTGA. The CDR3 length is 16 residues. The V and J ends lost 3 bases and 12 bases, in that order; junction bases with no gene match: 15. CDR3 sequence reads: CASSLLGQGGRGGQFF. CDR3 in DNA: TGTGCCAGCAGCTTGCTGGGACAGGGAGGTCGCGGTGGGCAGTTCTTC. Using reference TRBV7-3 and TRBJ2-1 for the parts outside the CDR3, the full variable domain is GAGVSQTPSNKVTEKGKYVELRCDPISGHTALYWYRQSLGQGPEFLIYFQGTGAADDSGLPNDRFFAVRPEGSVSTLKIQRTERGDSAVYLCASSLLGQGGRGGQFFGPGTRLTVL.

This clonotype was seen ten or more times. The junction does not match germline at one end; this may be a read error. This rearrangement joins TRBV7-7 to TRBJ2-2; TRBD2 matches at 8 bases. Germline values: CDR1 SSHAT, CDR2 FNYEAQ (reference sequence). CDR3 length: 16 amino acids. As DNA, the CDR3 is TGTGCTAGCAGCTTAGCGGGGTCAGAGAACACCGGGGAGCTGTTTTTT. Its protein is CASSLAGSENTGELFF.

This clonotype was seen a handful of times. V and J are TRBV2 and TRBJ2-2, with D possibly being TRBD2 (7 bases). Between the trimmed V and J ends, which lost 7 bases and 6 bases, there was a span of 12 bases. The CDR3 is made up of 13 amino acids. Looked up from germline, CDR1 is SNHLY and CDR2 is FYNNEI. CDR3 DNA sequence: TGTGCCAGCAACGGGGGGCTGGCCGGGGAGCTGTTTTTT. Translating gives CASNGGLAGELFF. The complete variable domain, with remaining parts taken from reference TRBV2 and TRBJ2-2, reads EPEVTQTPSHQVTQMGQEVILRCVPISNHLYFYWYRQILGQKVEFLVSFYNNEISEKSEIFDDQFSVERPDGSNFTLKIRSTKLEDSAMYFCASNGGLAGELFFGEGSRLTVL.

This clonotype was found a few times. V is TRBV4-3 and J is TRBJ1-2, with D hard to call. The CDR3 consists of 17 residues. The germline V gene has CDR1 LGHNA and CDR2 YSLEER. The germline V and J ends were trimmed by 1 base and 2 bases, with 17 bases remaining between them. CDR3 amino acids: CASSQVQEGRANYGYTF. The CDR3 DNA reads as TGCGCCAGCAGCCAAGTCCAGGAAGGGAGGGCGAACTATGGCTACACCTTC.

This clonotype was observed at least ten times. The CDR3 DNA follows: TGTGCCACGCCTGGCGCCGGGGACAGTAGCACAGATACGCAGTATTTT. Protein: CATPGAGDSSTDTQYF. The J gene is TRBJ2-3, the V gene TRBV24-1; TRBD1 aligns across 7 bases. The CDR3 spans 16 residues. The V and J ends lost 10 bases and 0 bases, in that order; junction bases with no gene match: 12. Germline CDR1 and CDR2: KGHDR and SFDVKD.

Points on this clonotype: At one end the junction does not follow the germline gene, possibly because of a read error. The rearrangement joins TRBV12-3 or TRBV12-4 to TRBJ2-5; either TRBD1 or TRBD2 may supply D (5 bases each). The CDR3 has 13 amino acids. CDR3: CASSFGGKTNISF. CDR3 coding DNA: TGTGCCAGCAGTTTTGGGGGAAAAACCAATATCTCTTTC.

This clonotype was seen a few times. The DNA for the CDR3 is TGTGCCAGCACTGAGGACACTGAAGCTTTCTTT. This sequence encodes CASTEDTEAFF. The chain has TRBV7-9 and TRBJ1-1; no firm D call. CDR1 and CDR2 (germline): SEHNR, FQNEAQ (reference sequence). V shed 7 bases and J shed 3 bases, with 6 bases lying between them. The CDR3 consists of 11 residues.

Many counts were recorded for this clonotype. In nucleotides, the CDR3 is TGTGCCAGCAGTTACTCGGTCCTTAACACTGAAGCTTTCTTT. Translation: CASSYSVLNTEAFF. This chain connects TRBV6-6 to TRBJ1-1; D is uncertain. This CDR3 contains 14 residues. Germline V lookup: CDR1 MNHNY, CDR2 SVGAGI (reference sequence). Trimming removed 0 bases from V and 2 bases from J, with 7 bases in between.